The 23 T cell receptor beta chains in this list originate from one sample, sequenced in a study of cytomegalovirus exposure and HLA in healthy donors. PCR involved 60 Vbeta and 13 Jbeta primers. Assay: immunoSEQ multiplex PCR; the TCRdb copy retains only in-frame clones and omits some. In the table there are about 150,000 clones, 70% to 85% of which are singletons. Input material: PBMCs. The receptors here all came from a male donor in good health and CMV-seronegative.

The genes are TRBV28 and TRBJ2-1; D is perhaps TRBD1 (6 bases). Trimming took 6 bases from V and 8 from J, leaving 17 bases between them. In germline, CDR1 is MDHEN, CDR2 SYDVKM. This CDR3 has 14 amino acids. The CDR3 loop reads CASRPTIPGDEQFF. Written as DNA, the CDR3 is TGTGCCAGCAGACCCACAATCCCAGGGGATGAGCAGTTCTTC.

In this sample, this clone turned up a few times. The chain joins TRBV6-5 to TRBJ2-4; 7 bases map to TRBD2. The CDR3 extends over 13 amino acids. V dropped 6 bases and J dropped 8; count of bases not matched to a gene: 7. Germline V gives CDR1 MNHEY, CDR2 SVGAGI. The CDR3 region is CASRKDRGDIQYF. In DNA, the CDR3 is TGTGCCAGCAGGAAAGACCGGGGGGACATTCAGTACTTC.

The chain recombines TRBV7-9 with TRBJ1-5, with a possible D match to TRBD1 (5 bases). The CDR3 length is 14 residues. In germline, CDR1 is SEHNR, CDR2 FQNEAQ (reference sequence). Trimming removed 3 bases from V and 3 bases from J, with 9 bases in between. The DNA for the CDR3 is TGTGCCAGCAGCTTTCAGGGTCCCAATCAGCCCCAGCATTTT. It codes for CASSFQGPNQPQHF.

V gene TRBV15 combines with J gene TRBJ2-3; 9 bases line up with TRBD1. The CDR3 contains 15 residues. Trimming took 3 bases from V and 3 from J; bases not matched to a gene: 4. CDR1 LNHNV and CDR2 YYDKDF come from the germline V gene (reference sequence). CDR3 sequence (DNA): TGTGCCACCAGCAGGGGGGACAGGGTTACAGATACGCAGTATTTT. Translation gives CATSRGDRVTDTQYF.

This clone was seen just once. V usage is TRBV28 and J usage is TRBJ2-5, with 11 bases aligning to TRBD2. V lost 4 bases and J lost 3; bases outside the gene matches: 4. The V gene's germline CDR1 is MDHEN and CDR2 SYDVKM. CDR3 length: 15 amino acids. CDR3 protein: CASSSSGLAEETQYF. CDR3 nucleotide sequence: TGTGCCAGCAGTTCCTCGGGACTAGCGGAAGAGACCCAGTACTTC.

The chain is built from TRBV27 and TRBJ2-3; TRBD2 matches 13 bases. The CDR3 has 15 residues. J was trimmed by 8 bases and V by 7 bases; bases with no gene match: 9. From germline, CDR1 is MNHEY and CDR2 SMNVEV (reference sequence). This chain's CDR3 is CASIGTSGTGGTQYF. The DNA for the CDR3 is TGTGCCAGCATTGGGACTAGCGGGACCGGGGGTACGCAGTATTTT.

As for this clone: The same CDR3 also results from other DNA sequences found in this sample. The V and J genes are TRBV6-5 and TRBJ2-3; TRBD1 aligns across 7 bases. This CDR3 region has 15 residues. Per the germline V gene, CDR1 is MNHEY and CDR2 is SVGAGI. Trimming took 2 bases from V and 2 from J; bases not matched to a gene: 4. Here the CDR3 reads CASSYVGGSTDTQYF. CDR3 in DNA: TGTGCCAGCAGTTACGTAGGGGGCTCCACAGATACGCAGTATTTT.

Of note for this clone: Germline is not matched at one junction end, which may reflect a read error. The rearrangement joins TRBV5-5 to TRBJ2-7, with D possibly being TRBD1 (6 bases). The CDR3 extends over 15 amino acids. Germline V gene data show CDR1 as SGHKS and CDR2 as YYEKEE (reference sequence). The CDR3 is CTSSLQGTSSYEQYF. DNA for the CDR3: TGTACCAGCAGCCTACAGGGTACTAGCTCCTACGAGCAGTACTTC. The entire variable domain, with the rest obtained from reference TRBV5-5 and TRBJ2-7, is as follows: DAGVTQSPTHLIKTRGQQVTLRCSPISGHKSVSWYQQVLGQGPQFIFQYYEKEERGRGNFPDRFSARQFPNYSSELNVNALLLGDSALYLCTSSLQGTSSYEQYFGPGTRLTVT.

This clone was counted only a few times. The chain combines TRBV5-1 with TRBJ2-7; TRBD1 agrees at 10 bases. Germline loops: CDR1 SGHRS, CDR2 YFSETQ. The V gene end was trimmed by 4 bases and the J gene end by 6 bases; junction bases not matched to a gene: 7. The length of the CDR3 is 14 residues. CDR3 sequence: CASSTPGQGIEQYF. The CDR3 DNA is TGCGCCAGCAGCACCCCGGGACAGGGGATCGAGCAGTACTTC. The full variable domain, its missing parts supplied by reference TRBV5-1 and TRBJ2-7, is KAGVTQTPRYLIKTRGQQVTLSCSPISGHRSVSWYQQTPGQGLQFLFEYFSETQRNKGNFPGRFSGRQFSNSRSEMNVSTLELGDSALYLCASSTPGQGIEQYFGPGTRLTVT.

This chain uses TRBV18 with TRBJ2-7, with 12 bases matching TRBD2. The CDR3 sequence is 15 residues long. The V and J ends lost 3 bases and 6 bases, in that order; junction bases with no gene match: 6. Germline CDR1 reads KGHSH; CDR2 reads LQKENI. CDR3 protein: CASSPRTSGIFEQYF. The CDR3 DNA sequence: TGTGCCAGCTCACCCCGGACTAGCGGGATATTCGAGCAGTACTTC.

The count of this clone is one. V and J are TRBV4-3 and TRBJ2-1, with 11 bases fitting TRBD2. Germline loops: CDR1 LGHNA, CDR2 YSLEER. The CDR3 extends over 17 amino acids. The V and J ends lost 1 base and 6 bases, in that order; junction bases with no gene match: 8. CDR3 DNA sequence: TGCGCCAGCAGCCAAGGGGCGGGACTAGCGGAATCCAATGAGCAGTTCTTC. Translation gives CASSQGAGLAESNEQFF.

The J gene is TRBJ2-1, the V gene TRBV5-1, with D unclear. CDR1 and CDR2 from the germline V gene are SGHRS and YFSETQ. The V end was cut by 4 bases, the J end by 4 bases, with 15 bases between. CDR3 size: 15 residues. CDR3 residues: CASSVTIQFYNEQFF. In nucleotides, the CDR3 is TGCGCCAGCAGCGTGACAATTCAATTTTACAATGAGCAGTTCTTC. Based on the CDR3 plus reference TRBV5-1 and TRBJ2-1, the full variable domain is KAGVTQTPRYLIKTRGQQVTLSCSPISGHRSVSWYQQTPGQGLQFLFEYFSETQRNKGNFPGRFSGRQFSNSRSEMNVSTLELGDSALYLCASSVTIQFYNEQFFGPGTRLTVL.

The V call is TRBV5-1, the J call TRBJ2-7; tentatively, D is TRBD2 (5 bases). CDR1 is SGHRS, CDR2 YFSETQ, per germline. CDR3 length equals 15 residues. Trimming shortened V by 0 bases and J by 4 bases, and 14 bases separated the two germline ends. This chain's CDR3 is CASSLARVDLYEQYF. The CDR3 coding sequence is TGCGCCAGCAGCTTGGCCAGAGTGGACTTATACGAGCAGTACTTC.

The chain carries TRBV6-5 and TRBJ2-2; no clear D. Germline-derived CDR1 and CDR2 are MNHEY and SVGAGI. The CDR3 is 14 amino acids. V was cut by 4 bases and J by 1 base, with 7 bases left in between. The CDR3, as DNA: TGTGCCAGCAGTTGGCAGGAGAACACCGGGGAGCTGTTTTTT. Protein sequence: CASSWQENTGELFF.

This clone appeared once. The chain carries TRBV9 and TRBJ2-6; 9 nucleotides match TRBD1. The CDR3 runs to 17 residues. CDR1 and CDR2 (germline): SGDLS, YYNGEE. V shed 4 bases, J shed 3 bases, and the junction held 8 bases outside the gene matches. The CDR3 reads CASSPPQGANGANVLTF. The CDR3 region has the DNA TGTGCCAGCAGCCCCCCACAGGGGGCTAATGGGGCCAACGTCCTGACTTTC.

This clone was picked up a small number of times. CDR3 residues: CASSSRLAGGYNEQFF. The CDR3 nucleotides read TGTGCCAGCAGCTCGAGACTAGCGGGAGGATACAATGAGCAGTTCTTC. The chain employs TRBV5-4 and TRBJ2-1; 13 bases are shared with TRBD2. Unmatched junction bases numbered 4, after V lost 3 bases and J lost 4 bases. CDR3 length equals 16 residues. Germline values: CDR1 SGHNT, CDR2 YYREEE (reference sequence).

This chain uses TRBV5-8 with TRBJ2-3, with D unclear. Trimming cost V 2 bases and J 2 bases, with 6 bases left between them. This CDR3 contains 13 residues. Germline CDR1 SGHTS, CDR2 YDEGEE. DNA of the CDR3: TGTGCCAGCAGCTTCATTTTCACAGATACGCAGTATTTT. This gives the protein CASSFIFTDTQYF. The full variable domain, rest sourced from reference TRBV5-8 and TRBJ2-3, is EAGVTQSPTHLIKTRGQQATLRCSPISGHTSVYWYQQALGLGLQFLLWYDEGEERNRGNFPPRFSGRQFPNYSSELNVNALELEDSALYLCASSFIFTDTQYFGPGTRLTVL.

The V call is TRBV6-5, the J call TRBJ2-7; 7 bases match TRBD2. V lost 5 bases and J lost 2; bases outside the gene matches: 6. The CDR3 consists of 14 residues. Germline V CDR1 and CDR2: MNHEY, SVGAGI. The CDR3 DNA reads as TGTGCCAGCAGTCCCCTTCGGGGGGCCTACGAGCAGTACTTC. Its translation is CASSPLRGAYEQYF.

The chain recombines TRBV5-1 with TRBJ2-6; 10 bases are shared with TRBD1. This CDR3 is built from 17 residues. Germline loops: CDR1 SGHRS, CDR2 YFSETQ. The ends lost 4 bases at V and 2 bases at J; junction bases unmatched: 6. CDR3 sequence: CASSPWTGGTGANVLTF. CDR3 coding DNA: TGCGCCAGCAGCCCTTGGACAGGGGGTACTGGGGCCAACGTCCTGACTTTC.

The chain recombines TRBV19 with TRBJ2-1, with TRBD2 as a possible D gene (6 bases). CDR1 and CDR2 from the germline V gene are LNHDA and SQIVND (reference sequence). Deletions cut 1 base from V and 2 bases from J, with 15 bases between. The length of the CDR3 is 17 residues. In nucleotides, the CDR3 is TGTGCCAGTAGTATAGGTGGAGGGTCCCTTACCTACAATGAGCAGTTCTTC. Translated, it gives CASSIGGGSLTYNEQFF. The full variable domain, with the rest looked up from reference TRBV19 and TRBJ2-1, is DGGITQSPKYLFRKEGQNVTLSCEQNLNHDAMYWYRQDPGQGLRLIYYSQIVNDFQKGDIAEGYSVSREKKESFPLTVTSAQKNPTAFYLCASSIGGGSLTYNEQFFGPGTRLTVL.

The chain couples TRBV2 to TRBJ2-3; 9 positions agree with TRBD2. The CDR3 is 14 residues long. Germline CDR1 SNHLY, CDR2 FYNNEI. V dropped 8 bases and J dropped 1; count of bases not matched to a gene: 4. The CDR3 protein is CASGAGGGTDTQYF. The CDR3 DNA is TGTGCCAGCGGAGCGGGAGGTGGCACAGATACGCAGTATTTT. Based on the CDR3 plus reference TRBV2 and TRBJ2-3, the full variable domain is EPEVTQTPSHQVTQMGQEVILRCVPISNHLYFYWYRQILGQKVEFLVSFYNNEISEKSEIFDDQFSVERPDGSNFTLKIRSTKLEDSAMYFCASGAGGGTDTQYFGPGTRLTVL.

In this sample, this clone turned up a few times. This chain links TRBV7-2 with TRBJ2-5; D might be TRBD1 (5 bases). Germline V gives CDR1 SGHTA, CDR2 FQGNSA. This CDR3 has 13 residues. The V and J ends lost 6 bases and 4 bases respectively, with 12 bases between them. CDR3 protein: CASSPQGGETQYF. Written as DNA, the CDR3 is TGTGCCAGCAGTCCGCAGGGTGGAGAGACCCAGTACTTC.

This clone was detected only a few times. This sequence joins TRBV6-1 and TRBJ2-1; TRBD2 agrees at 10 bases. This CDR3 is built from 15 residues. Losses at the gene ends were 5 bases for V and 8 bases for J; bases not matched to a gene: 9. Germline V gives CDR1 MNHNS, CDR2 SASEGT. Here the CDR3 DNA reads TGTGCCAGCAGTTGGTCTAGCGGGAGTTCCGATGAGCAGTTCTTC. It translates to CASSWSSGSSDEQFF.